The clone carrying this T cell receptor beta chain was picked up a small number of times. The antigen is undetermined. The data derive from a study of shared clonotypes between healthy human individuals. The study's findings and limits: Sequencing depth was a factor that was expected to affect clonotype sharing among donors.

Here immunoSEQ multiplex PCR was the method, and the copy in TCRdb shows in-frame clones only, minus some. The profile shows roughly 640,000 clones, under 80% of them singletons. Germline loops: CDR1 SEHNR, CDR2 FQNEAQ (reference sequence). Trimming shortened V by 5 bases and J by 2 bases, and 12 bases separated the two germline ends. The CDR3 is made up of 14 amino acids. The rearrangement joins TRBV7-9 to TRBJ1-1, with unresolved D. The sequenced material came from memory CD4+ T cells sorted from blood. Documented subset: CD45RA-negative fraction. The clonotype comes from a woman aged 30 to 39 in good health. The CDR3 spells CASSPKGHNTEAFF. The DNA of the CDR3 is TGTGCCAGCAGCCCTAAAGGGCATAACACTGAAGCTTTCTTT.